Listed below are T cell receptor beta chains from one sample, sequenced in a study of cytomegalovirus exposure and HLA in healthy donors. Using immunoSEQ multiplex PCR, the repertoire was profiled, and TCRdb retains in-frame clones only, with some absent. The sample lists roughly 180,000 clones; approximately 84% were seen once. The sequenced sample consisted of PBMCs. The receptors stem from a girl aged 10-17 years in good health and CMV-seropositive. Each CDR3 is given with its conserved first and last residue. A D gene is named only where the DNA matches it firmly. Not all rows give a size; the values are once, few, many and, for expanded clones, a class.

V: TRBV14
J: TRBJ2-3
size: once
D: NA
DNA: TGTGCCAGCAGCCCTGTTCAGCGAACAGATACGCAGTATTTT
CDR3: CASSPVQRTDTQYF

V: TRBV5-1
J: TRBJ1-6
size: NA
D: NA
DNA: TGCGCCAGCAGCTTGGACACCCGCCGGGATTCACCCCTCCACTTT
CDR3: CASSLDTRRDSPLHF

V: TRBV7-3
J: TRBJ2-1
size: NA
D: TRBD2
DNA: TGTGCCAGCAGTTCCACTAGCGGGGGGGCCAATGAGCAGTTCTTC
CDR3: CASSSTSGGANEQFF

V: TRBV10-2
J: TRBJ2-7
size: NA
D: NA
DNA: TGCGCCAGCACCCTCCGGTGGAGGTTCCCTTACGAGCAGTACTTC
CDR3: CASTLRWRFPYEQYF

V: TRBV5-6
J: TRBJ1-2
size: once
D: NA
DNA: TGTGCCAGCAGCTCCACAAGTTATGGCTACACCTTC
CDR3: CASSSTSYGYTF

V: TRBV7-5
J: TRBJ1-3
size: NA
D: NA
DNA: TGTGCCAGACCGACAGGGCGACTTGACTCTGGAAACACCATATATTTT
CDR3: CARPTGRLDSGNTIYF

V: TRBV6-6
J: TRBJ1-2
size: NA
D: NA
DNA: TGTGCCAGCAGTAGGACAGATTCCTACTATGGCTACACCTTC
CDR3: CASSRTDSYYGYTF

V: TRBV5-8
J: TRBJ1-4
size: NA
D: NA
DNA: TGTGCCAGCAACCCAGGGGTAGCGGGTAATGAAAAACTGTTTTTT
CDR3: CASNPGVAGNEKLFF

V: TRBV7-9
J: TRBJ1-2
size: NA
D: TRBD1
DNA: TGTGCCAGCAGCGTGGACAGGGTCGGCAATGGCTACACCTTC
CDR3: CASSVDRVGNGYTF

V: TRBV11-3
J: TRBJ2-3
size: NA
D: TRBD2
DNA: TGTGCCAGCAGCTTAGGTCGGACTAGCGGGGGGCGAGGCACAGATACGCAGTATTTT
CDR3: CASSLGRTSGGRGTDTQYF

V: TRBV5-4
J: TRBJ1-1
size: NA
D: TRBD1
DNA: TGTGCCAGCAGCTTACCAAGCAGGGGGCTGGGCACTGAAGCTTTCTTT
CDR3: CASSLPSRGLGTEAFF

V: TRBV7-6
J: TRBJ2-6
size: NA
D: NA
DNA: TGTGCCAGCAGCTTACGCGACGCAGGGGCTTTCTCTGGGGCCAACGTCCTGACTTTC
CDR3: CASSLRDAGAFSGANVLTF

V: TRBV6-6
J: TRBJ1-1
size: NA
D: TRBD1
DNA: TGTGCCAGCAGCAGGGGGCAAAACGCTGAAGCTTTCTTT
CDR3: CASSRGQNAEAFF

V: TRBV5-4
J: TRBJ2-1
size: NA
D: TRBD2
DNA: TGTGCCAGCAGCCCGAAGGGACTAGCGGGGGGGGGCTACAATGAGCAGTTCTTC
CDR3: CASSPKGLAGGGYNEQFF

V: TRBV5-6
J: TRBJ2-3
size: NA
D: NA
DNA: TGTGCCAGCTTGGGGCTAGGCTCAGATACGCAGTATTTT
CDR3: CASLGLGSDTQYF